The clone carrying this TCR beta chain has a handful of counts. Germline V gives CDR1 ENHRY, CDR2 SYGVKD. Trimming removed 0 bases at V and 7 bases at J, with 12 bases between. CDR3 length: 14 amino acids. Researchers amplified the TCR beta CDR3 regions from RNA transcripts. With the HTBI primer set, the TCR CDR3 went through a first round of RT-PCR. TCRdb ran MiXCR on the multiplex PCR reads and lists one entry per CDR3 protein. The repertoire holds about 290,000 distinct CDR3 sequences, with about 14% as singletons. The sample comes from a study of T cells in Graves' hyperthyroidism and ophthalmopathy.

This chain connects TRBV10-3 to TRBJ2-5; D tentatively fits TRBD1 or TRBD2 (5 bases each). The sequence came from a woman in her 30s with Graves' hyperthyroidism that later progressed to Graves' ophthalmopathy. Sample: blood. CDR3 loop: CAISESSGGGTQYF. CDR3 coding DNA: TGTGCCATCAGTGAGTCGTCCGGTGGGGGGACCCAGTACTTC.